This passage covers 23 T cell receptor beta chains from one sample sequenced in a study of blood T cell repertoires in COVID-19. Assay used: immunoSEQ multiplex PCR; TCRdb lists only in-frame clones, some missing. The sample holds 200,000 to 250,000 clones; around 85% are singletons and the top ten take 3.1%. The sample consisted of PBMCs or T cells enriched from blood (not recorded which). Source of these receptors: a woman in her forties or fifties in a cohort exposed to, infected with or recovered from COVID-19 (not recorded which).

The chain links TRBV4-1 to TRBJ1-5; TRBD1 matches 7 bases. The J segment lost 5 bases and the V segment lost 3 bases, leaving 13 bases of the junction unmatched. Germline V gene sequence: CDR1 MGHRA, CDR2 YSYEKL. This CDR3 is built from 17 residues. CDR3 sequence: CASSQRGVRGYDQPQHF. The CDR3 bases are TGCGCCAGCAGCCAGAGGGGGGTCAGGGGGTACGATCAGCCCCAGCATTTT.

V gene TRBV5-1 combines with J gene TRBJ2-2, with D tentatively TRBD1 (6 bases). Trimming took off 3 bases at V and 7 bases at J, with 13 bases between the two ends. This CDR3 contains 14 residues. Germline CDR1 is SGHRS and CDR2 is YFSETQ. CDR3 loop: CASSYYRVDGELFF. The CDR3, as DNA: TGCGCCAGCAGCTACTACAGGGTTGACGGGGAGCTGTTTTTT.

A single count supports this clone. The chain joins TRBV5-4 to TRBJ1-1; 8 nucleotides line up with TRBD1. Germline assignment: CDR1 SGHNT and CDR2 YYREEE (reference sequence). The CDR3 totals 15 residues. With 4 bases clipped from V and 8 bases from J, the junction kept 13 bases outside the gene matches. Written as DNA, the CDR3 is TGTGCCAGCAGCACCCGGGACAGGCCCTTCGGGGAAGCTTTCTTT. Translating it yields CASSTRDRPFGEAFF.

V is TRBV19 and J is TRBJ1-5, with TRBD1 matching over 9 bases. With 1 base clipped from V and 6 bases from J, the junction kept 7 bases outside the gene matches. The CDR3 runs to 16 residues. Per the germline V gene, CDR1 is LNHDA and CDR2 is SQIVND (reference sequence). This chain's CDR3 is CASSIGDRVVPQPQHF. In DNA, the CDR3 is TGTGCCAGTAGTATAGGGGACAGGGTTGTTCCTCAGCCCCAGCATTTT.

CDR3 protein: CASSTDRAGEQYF. CDR3 bases: TGTGCCAGCAGTACTGACAGGGCTGGCGAGCAGTACTTC. J is TRBJ2-7 and V is TRBV11-3, with TRBD1 identical over 7 bases. Germline CDR1 and CDR2: SGHNT and YENEEA. V trimming: 6 bases; J trimming: 6 bases; junction bases outside the gene matches: 8. The CDR3 spans 13 residues.

This chain joins TRBV7-9 and TRBJ2-2; 10 nucleotides agree with TRBD1. Per germline, CDR1 SEHNR and CDR2 FQNEAQ (reference sequence). V was clipped by 5 bases and J by 4 bases; unmatched bases: 4. The CDR3 extends over 15 amino acids. CDR3 bases: TGTGCCAGCAGCGCCGGGACAGGGGTCACCGGGGAGCTGTTTTTT. The encoded protein is CASSAGTGVTGELFF.

This clone appeared a single time. The genes are TRBV19 and TRBJ1-5, with 11 bases lining up with TRBD1. Germline lookup yields CDR1 LNHDA and CDR2 SQIVND (reference sequence). This CDR3 contains 15 residues. The V gene end was trimmed by 5 bases and the J gene end by 6 bases; junction bases not matched to a gene: 6. The DNA for the CDR3 is TGTGCCAGTAGTTCCCCGGACAGGGGGCTTCAGCCCCAGCATTTT. This sequence encodes CASSSPDRGLQPQHF.

The chain couples TRBV27 to TRBJ1-1; maybe TRBD1 (5 bases). CDR1 is MNHEY and CDR2 is SMNVEV in the germline V gene (reference sequence). The CDR3 contains 13 residues. Trimming left V 3 bases short and J 5 bases short, with 10 bases between. The CDR3 bases are TGTGCCAGCAGTTTTGGGGCTTCGACTGAAGCTTTCTTT. Translation: CASSFGASTEAFF.

The chain links TRBV7-9 to TRBJ1-2; 7 nucleotides agree with TRBD1. The CDR3 extends over 13 amino acids. Trimming removed 0 bases from V and 8 bases from J; junction bases left unmatched: 3. Germline V lookup: CDR1 SEHNR, CDR2 FQNEAQ (reference sequence). The CDR3 loop is CASSLAEGQGYTF. CDR3 DNA: TGTGCCAGCAGCTTAGCGGAGGGACAGGGCTACACCTTC.

This rearrangement joins TRBV7-9 to TRBJ1-2; perhaps TRBD1 as D (5 bases). Trimming took 3 bases from V and 7 from J, leaving 12 bases between them. CDR1 and CDR2 (germline): SEHNR, FQNEAQ (reference sequence). The CDR3 has 13 residues. The CDR3 spells CASSFQGGSGYTF. The DNA for the CDR3 is TGTGCCAGCAGCTTCCAGGGAGGGAGTGGCTACACCTTC.

This clone was detected only once. CDR3 DNA sequence: TGTGCCACCTCGGACATTCGTCAAGAGACCCAGTACTTC. This codes for CATSDIRQETQYF. The J gene is TRBJ2-5, the V gene TRBV13; a weak D match, TRBD1 (5 bases). V was shortened by 10 bases and J by 2 bases, with 14 bases between the two germline ends. This CDR3 spans 13 amino acids. CDR1 and CDR2 from the germline V gene are PRHDT and FYEKMQ (reference sequence).

The chain uses TRBV28 and TRBJ1-6, with a weak D call TRBD1 (6 bases). Germline assignment: CDR1 MDHEN and CDR2 SYDVKM. The CDR3 loop spans 14 amino acids. The ends were cut back, 6 bases at V and 3 bases at J, with 9 bases in the middle. The CDR3 region has the DNA TGTGCCAGCAGGCCACAGGGCTATAATTCACCCCTCCACTTT. Residues: CASRPQGYNSPLHF.

The chain recombines TRBV5-4 with TRBJ1-2; D call uncertain. This CDR3 contains 15 residues. CDR1 is SGHNT, CDR2 YYREEE, per germline (reference sequence). With 2 bases removed from V and 4 bases from J, the gap between germline ends came to 15 bases. CDR3 in DNA: TGTGCCAGCAGCTTAAGAGCAACAGCCCCCTATGGCTACACCTTC. Translating it yields CASSLRATAPYGYTF.

This clone appeared once. The V and J genes are TRBV3-1 (or the pseudogene TRBV3-2) and TRBJ2-5; perhaps TRBD1 as D (6 bases). Germline V gives CDR1 LGHDT, CDR2 YNNKEL (reference sequence). There are 15 residues in the CDR3. The germline V and J ends were trimmed by 3 bases and 5 bases, with 16 bases remaining between them. Here the CDR3 reads CASSQTPTGRETQYF. The CDR3 DNA reads TGTGCCAGCAGCCAGACACCGACAGGCAGGGAGACCCAGTACTTC.

The CDR3 here is CASSVSGQGITNYGYTF. The CDR3 DNA reads TGTGCCAGTAGTGTTTCGGGACAGGGAATAACTAACTATGGCTACACCTTC. The rearrangement joins TRBV19 to TRBJ1-2; 9 nucleotides agree with TRBD1. V shed 5 bases and J 0 bases; nucleotides not matched to a gene: 10. Germline lookup yields CDR1 LNHDA and CDR2 SQIVND (reference sequence). This CDR3 region has 17 residues.

The chain carries TRBV10-2 and TRBJ2-7, with unresolved D. The V end was cut by 6 bases, the J end by 2 bases, with 11 bases between. CDR1 is WSHSY, CDR2 SAAADI, per germline. The CDR3 consists of 13 residues. CDR3 in amino acids: CASSEAITYEQYF. DNA of the CDR3: TGCGCCAGCAGCGAGGCGATAACCTACGAGCAGTACTTC.

This clone has just one count. The rearrangement joins TRBV4-2 to TRBJ2-5, with TRBD1 identical over 9 bases. CDR1 and CDR2 (germline): LGHNA, YNFKEQ. After removal of 0 bases from V and 5 bases from J, the junction contained 7 bases not matched to a gene. This CDR3 has 16 amino acids. DNA for the CDR3: TGTGCCAGCAGCCAAGATGGGGACAGGGCATGGGAGACCCAGTACTTC. Translating gives CASSQDGDRAWETQYF.

V is TRBV7-2 and J is TRBJ1-6; TRBD1 might be the D (5 bases). V lost 2 bases, J lost 5 bases, and 10 bases lay in between. This CDR3 has 15 amino acids. The germline V gene has CDR1 SGHTA and CDR2 FQGNSA. CDR3: CASSLSSQDNSPLHF. Here the CDR3 DNA reads TGTGCCAGCAGCTTAAGCTCACAGGATAATTCACCCCTCCACTTT.

The chain links TRBV27 to TRBJ2-1; the D gene is possibly TRBD2 (5 bases). V was trimmed by 2 bases and J by 0 bases, leaving 8 bases between them. The CDR3 consists of 15 residues. In germline, CDR1 is MNHEY, CDR2 SMNVEV (reference sequence). This chain's CDR3 is CASSLLGSSYNEQFF. Written as DNA, the CDR3 is TGTGCCAGCAGTTTACTAGGGAGCTCCTACAATGAGCAGTTCTTC.

This clone was seen just once. The CDR3 bases are TGTGCCAGCAGTCAGGGGGCCGGGTCCTACGAGCAGTACTTC. Translated, it gives CASSQGAGSYEQYF. The chain uses TRBV6-2 or TRBV6-3 and TRBJ2-7, with 8 positions matching TRBD1. The V segment lost 5 bases and the J segment 1 base; nucleotides outside the gene matches: 4. Germline values: CDR1 MNHEY, CDR2 SVGEGT. The CDR3 has 14 residues.

This clone has only a few counts. J is TRBJ2-1 and V is TRBV18; 11 bases align to TRBD1. This CDR3 has 14 amino acids. Germline loops: CDR1 KGHSH, CDR2 LQKENI. V was clipped by 3 bases and J by 7 bases; unmatched bases: 2. CDR3 in amino acids: CASSPGTGGNEQFF. DNA for the CDR3: TGTGCCAGCTCACCCGGGACAGGGGGGAATGAGCAGTTCTTC.

This chain links TRBV7-2 with TRBJ1-6, with D maybe TRBD1 (6 bases). In germline, CDR1 is SGHTA, CDR2 FQGNSA. V was pared by 4 bases and J by 7 bases, with 14 bases between. The CDR3 length is 15 residues. The CDR3 spells CASSSQGTGNSPLHF. CDR3 bases: TGTGCCAGCAGCTCACAGGGAACGGGGAATTCACCCCTCCACTTT.

The rearrangement uses TRBV5-5 and TRBJ1-4, with a possible D match to TRBD1 (5 bases). This CDR3 comprises 14 residues. In germline, CDR1 is SGHKS, CDR2 YYEKEE (reference sequence). V was shortened by 5 bases and J by 7 bases, with 15 bases between the two germline ends. CDR3 DNA: TGTGCCAGCAGGCGCGGTGGGGGAGGTGAAAAACTGTTTTTT. The encoded protein is CASRRGGGGEKLFF.